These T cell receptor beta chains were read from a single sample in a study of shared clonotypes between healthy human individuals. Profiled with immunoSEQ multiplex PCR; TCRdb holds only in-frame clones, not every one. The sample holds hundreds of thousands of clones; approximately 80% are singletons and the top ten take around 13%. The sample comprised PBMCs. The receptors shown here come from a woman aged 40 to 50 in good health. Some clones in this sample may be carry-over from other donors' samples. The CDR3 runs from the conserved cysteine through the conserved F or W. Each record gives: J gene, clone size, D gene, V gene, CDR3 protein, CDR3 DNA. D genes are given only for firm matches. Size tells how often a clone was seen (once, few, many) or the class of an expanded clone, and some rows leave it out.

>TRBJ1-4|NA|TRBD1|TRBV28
CASNRQGQREKLFF
TGTGCCAGCAACCGACAGGGTCAGAGGGAAAAACTGTTTTTT
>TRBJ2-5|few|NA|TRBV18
CASSPRRGLETQYF
TGTGCCAGCTCACCACGTAGGGGGTTAGAGACCCAGTACTTC
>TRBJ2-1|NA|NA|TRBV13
CASSDRDWHNEQFF
TGTGCCAGCAGCGACCGGGACTGGCACAATGAGCAGTTCTTC
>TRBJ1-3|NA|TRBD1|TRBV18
CASQPDRAGNTIYF
TGTGCCAGCCAACCCGACAGGGCTGGAAACACCATATATTTT
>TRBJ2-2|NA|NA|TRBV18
CASSPRGDTGELFF
TGTGCCAGCTCACCCAGGGGCGACACCGGGGAGCTGTTTTTT
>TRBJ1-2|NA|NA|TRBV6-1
CASSEAGGGGYGYTF
TGTGCCAGCAGTGAAGCCGGCGGGGGAGGCTATGGCTACACCTTC
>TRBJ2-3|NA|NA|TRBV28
CASSHIMDTQYF
TGTGCCAGCAGCCATATAATGGATACGCAGTATTTT
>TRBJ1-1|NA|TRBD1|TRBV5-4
CASSPTGKGTEAFF
TGTGCCAGCAGCCCGACAGGGAAGGGGACTGAAGCTTTCTTT
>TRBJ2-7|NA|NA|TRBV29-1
CSVSAAGLSSYEQYF
TGCAGCGTTTCCGCCGCGGGACTGAGCTCCTACGAGCAGTACTTC
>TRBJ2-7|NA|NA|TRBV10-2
CASTKEDNRIHEQYF
TGCGCCAGCACCAAAGAGGACAATAGGATCCACGAGCAGTACTTC
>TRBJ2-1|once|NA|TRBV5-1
CASSLMTSYNEQFF
TGCGCCAGCAGCTTAATGACTAGCTACAATGAGCAGTTCTTC
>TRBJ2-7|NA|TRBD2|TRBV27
CASSLYSGLAGAEQYF
TGTGCCAGCAGTTTATACTCTGGACTAGCGGGAGCCGAGCAGTACTTC
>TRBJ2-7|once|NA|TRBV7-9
CASTAGGWGEQYF
TGTGCCAGCACCGCAGGAGGGTGGGGGGAGCAGTACTTC
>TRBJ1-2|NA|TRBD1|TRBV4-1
CASSQVRGLYGYTF
TGCGCCAGCAGCCAAGTTAGGGGGCTCTATGGCTACACCTTC
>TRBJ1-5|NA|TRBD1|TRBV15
CATSRDPRTGDQPQHF
TGTGCCACCAGCAGAGACCCTAGGACAGGGGATCAGCCCCAGCATTTT
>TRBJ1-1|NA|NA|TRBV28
CASSFRSTGEAFF
TGTGCCAGCAGTTTCCGGTCGACAGGTGAAGCTTTCTTT
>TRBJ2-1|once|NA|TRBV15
CATSRDRGYNEQFF
TGTGCCACCAGCAGAGATCGCGGTTACAATGAGCAGTTCTTC
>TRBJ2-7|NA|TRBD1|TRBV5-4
CASSRDRASYEQYF
TGTGCCAGCAGCCGGGACAGGGCATCCTACGAGCAGTACTTC
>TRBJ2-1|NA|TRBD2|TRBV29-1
CSVGTSGNNEQFF
TGCAGCGTTGGGACTAGCGGAAACAATGAGCAGTTCTTC
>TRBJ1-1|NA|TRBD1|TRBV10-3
CAISSERQGEAFF
TGTGCCATCAGCTCCGAGAGACAGGGAGAAGCTTTCTTT
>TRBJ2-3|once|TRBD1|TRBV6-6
CASSPGTGAGDTQYF
TGTGCCAGCAGCCCCGGGACAGGGGCGGGAGATACGCAGTATTTT
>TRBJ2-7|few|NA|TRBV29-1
CSAGLAESYEQYF
TGCAGCGCGGGTCTAGCAGAGAGCTACGAGCAGTACTTC
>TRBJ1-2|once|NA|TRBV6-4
CASSDSWGDSVGYTF
TGTGCCAGCAGTGACTCGTGGGGGGACTCGGTTGGCTACACCTTC
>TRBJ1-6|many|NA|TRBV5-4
CASSRDPNYNSPLHF
TGTGCCAGCAGCCGGGACCCTAACTATAATTCACCCCTCCACTTT
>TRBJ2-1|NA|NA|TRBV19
CASAPIVTSYNEQFF
TGTGCCAGTGCCCCCATTGTAACTAGCTACAATGAGCAGTTCTTC
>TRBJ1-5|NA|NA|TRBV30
CAWSEGATNQPQHF
TGTGCCTGGAGTGAAGGGGCTACTAATCAGCCCCAGCATTTT
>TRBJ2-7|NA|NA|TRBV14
CASSRGVLAFYEQYF
TGTGCCAGCAGCCGAGGGGTGCTAGCGTTCTACGAGCAGTACTTC
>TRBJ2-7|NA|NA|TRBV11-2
CASSLELQIYEQYF
TGTGCCAGCAGCTTAGAGCTTCAGATCTACGAGCAGTACTTC
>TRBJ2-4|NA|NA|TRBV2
CASRWFGELAKNIQYF
TGTGCCAGCAGGTGGTTCGGGGAACTAGCCAAAAACATTCAGTACTTC
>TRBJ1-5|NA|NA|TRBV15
CATSREIDQPQHF
TGTGCCACCAGCAGAGAAATCGATCAGCCCCAGCATTTT
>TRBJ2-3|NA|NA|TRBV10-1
CASSPDTQYF
TGCGCCAGCTCACCAGATACGCAGTATTTT
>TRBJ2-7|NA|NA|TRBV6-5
CASKLKGGDRQYF
TGTGCCAGCAAGTTAAAGGGGGGGGACAGGCAGTACTTC
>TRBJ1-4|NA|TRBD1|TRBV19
CASWTGEAGKLFF
TGTGCCAGCTGGACAGGGGAAGCGGGAAAACTGTTTTTT
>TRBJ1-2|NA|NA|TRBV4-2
CASSQDVRATNYGYTF
TGTGCCAGCAGCCAAGACGTTAGGGCGACTAACTATGGCTACACCTTC
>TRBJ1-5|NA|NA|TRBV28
CASSLGWEQPQHF
TGTGCCAGCAGTTTAGGGTGGGAGCAGCCCCAGCATTTT
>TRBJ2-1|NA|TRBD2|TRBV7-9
CASSFRTSGNEQFF
TGTGCCAGCAGCTTTCGGACTAGCGGAAATGAGCAGTTCTTC
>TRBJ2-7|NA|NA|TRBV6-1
CASSEAPGPYEQYF
TGTGCCAGCAGTGAAGCGCCAGGGCCCTACGAGCAGTACTTC
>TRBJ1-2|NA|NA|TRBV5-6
CASSLDTYGYTF
TGTGCCAGCAGCCTGGACACCTATGGCTACACCTTC
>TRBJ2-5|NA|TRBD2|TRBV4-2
CASSKLADVIKTQYF
TGTGCCAGCAGCAAACTAGCGGACGTTATAAAGACCCAGTACTTC
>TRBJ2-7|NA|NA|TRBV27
CASSLDRFTYEQYF
TGTGCCAGCAGTTTAGACAGGTTTACCTACGAGCAGTACTTC
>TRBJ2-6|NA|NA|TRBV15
CATSRDTSGANVLTF
TGTGCCACCAGCAGGGACACCTCTGGGGCCAACGTCCTGACTTTC
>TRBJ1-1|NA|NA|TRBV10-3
CAIKAGTTEAFF
TGTGCCATCAAGGCAGGTACCACTGAAGCTTTCTTT
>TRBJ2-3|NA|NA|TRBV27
CASSLTGEVTQYF
TGTGCCAGCAGTTTAACGGGAGAGGTTACGCAGTATTTT
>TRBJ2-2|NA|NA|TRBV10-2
CASRQGGTEELFF
TGCGCCAGCAGGCAAGGCGGCACCGAGGAGCTGTTTTTT
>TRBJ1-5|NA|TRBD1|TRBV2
CASERTGTQPQHF
TGTGCCAGCGAAAGGACAGGGACCCAGCCCCAGCATTTT
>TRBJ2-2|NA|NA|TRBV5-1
CASRDSLNTGELFF
TGCGCCAGCAGGGACAGCTTAAACACCGGGGAGCTGTTTTTT
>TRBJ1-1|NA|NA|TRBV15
CATSRDAGSGEAFF
TGTGCCACCAGCAGAGATGCCGGGTCCGGGGAAGCTTTCTTT
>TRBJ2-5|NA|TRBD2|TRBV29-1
CSVGVVAGGETQYF
TGCAGCGTGGGGGTGGTAGCGGGAGGAGAGACCCAGTACTTC
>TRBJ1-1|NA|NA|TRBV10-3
CAISSAGGGNTEAFF
TGTGCCATCAGTTCGGCAGGAGGGGGAAACACTGAAGCTTTCTTT
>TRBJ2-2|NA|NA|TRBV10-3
CAISESMTRSGELFF
TGTGCCATCAGTGAGTCTATGACTAGGTCCGGGGAGCTGTTTTTT
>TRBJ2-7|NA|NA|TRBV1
CTSSHPIAEQYF
TGCACCAGCAGCCATCCCATAGCCGAGCAGTACTTC